Here is one T cell receptor beta chain with its context. The data were taken from a study of technical replicates of blood from a handful of donors. The V end lost 0 bases, the J end lost 0 bases, and 9 bases lay between the germline ends. Germline assignment: CDR1 SGDLS and CDR2 YYNGEE. The CDR3 loop spans 16 amino acids. TCRdb's table, derived via immunoSEQ multiplex PCR, lists solely in-frame clones and lacks some. This table holds tens of thousands of clones, approximately 94% found once. The chain uses TRBV9 and TRBJ2-2; D is unresolved. The clonotype originates from a human donor in good health. The sample was T cells isolated from PBMCs. Written as DNA, the CDR3 is TGTGCCAGCAGCGTAGGCGGCGGCCCGAACACCGGGGAGCTGTTTTTT. This codes for CASSVGGGPNTGELFF.